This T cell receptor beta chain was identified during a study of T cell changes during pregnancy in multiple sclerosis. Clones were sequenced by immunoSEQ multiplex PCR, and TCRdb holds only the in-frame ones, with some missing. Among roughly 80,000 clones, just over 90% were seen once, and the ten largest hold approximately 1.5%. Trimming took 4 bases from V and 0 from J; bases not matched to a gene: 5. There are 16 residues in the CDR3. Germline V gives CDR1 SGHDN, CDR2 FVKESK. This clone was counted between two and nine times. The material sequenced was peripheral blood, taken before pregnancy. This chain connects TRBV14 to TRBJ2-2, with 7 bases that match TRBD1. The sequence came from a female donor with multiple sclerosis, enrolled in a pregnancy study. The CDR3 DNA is TGTGCCAGCAGCCTCTGGGGACAGTCGAACACCGGGGAGCTGTTTTTT. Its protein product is CASSLWGQSNTGELFF.